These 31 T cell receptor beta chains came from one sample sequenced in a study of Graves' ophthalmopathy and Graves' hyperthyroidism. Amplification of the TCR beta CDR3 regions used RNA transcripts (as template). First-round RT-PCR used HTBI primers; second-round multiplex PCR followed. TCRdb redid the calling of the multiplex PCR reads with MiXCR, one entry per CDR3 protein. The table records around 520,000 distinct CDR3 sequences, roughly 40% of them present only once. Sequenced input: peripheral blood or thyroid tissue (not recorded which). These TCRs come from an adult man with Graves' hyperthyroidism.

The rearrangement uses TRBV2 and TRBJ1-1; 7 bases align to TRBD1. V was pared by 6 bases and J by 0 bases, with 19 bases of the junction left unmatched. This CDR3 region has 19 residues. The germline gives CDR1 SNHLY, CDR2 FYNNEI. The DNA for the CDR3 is TGTGCCAGCAGCCAAGATATTCGGAAAACAGGGGCCATGAACACTGAAGCTTTCTTT. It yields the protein CASSQDIRKTGAMNTEAFF.

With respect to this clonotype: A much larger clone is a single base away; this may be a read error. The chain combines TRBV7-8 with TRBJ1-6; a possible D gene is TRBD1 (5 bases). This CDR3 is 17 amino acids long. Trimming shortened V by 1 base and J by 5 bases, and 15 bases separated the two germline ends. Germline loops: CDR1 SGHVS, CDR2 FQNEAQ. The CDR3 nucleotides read TGTGCCAGCAGCTTAGTTCCAGGGACCCCCCATAATTCACCCCTCCACTTT. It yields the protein CASSLVPGTPHNSPLHF. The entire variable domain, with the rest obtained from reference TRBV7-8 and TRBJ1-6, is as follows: GAGVSQSPRYKVAKRGQDVALRCDPISGHVSLFWYQQALGQGPEFLTYFQNEAQLDKSGLPSDRFFAERPEGSVSTLKIQRTQQEDSAVYLCASSLVPGTPHNSPLHFGNGTRLTVT.

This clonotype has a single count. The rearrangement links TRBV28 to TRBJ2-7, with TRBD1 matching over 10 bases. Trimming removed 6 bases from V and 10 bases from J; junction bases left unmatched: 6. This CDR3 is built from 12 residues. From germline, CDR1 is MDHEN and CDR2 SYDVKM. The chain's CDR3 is CASSLRDRGQYF. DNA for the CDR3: TGTGCCAGCAGCCTGCGGGACAGGGGACAGTACTTC.

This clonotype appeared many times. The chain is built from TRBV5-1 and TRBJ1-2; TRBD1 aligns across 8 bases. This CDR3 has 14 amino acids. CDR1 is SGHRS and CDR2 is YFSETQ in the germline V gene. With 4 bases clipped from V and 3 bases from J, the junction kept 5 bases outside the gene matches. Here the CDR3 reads CASSGGQDYYGYTF. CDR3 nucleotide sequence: TGCGCCAGCAGCGGGGGACAGGACTACTATGGCTACACCTTC.

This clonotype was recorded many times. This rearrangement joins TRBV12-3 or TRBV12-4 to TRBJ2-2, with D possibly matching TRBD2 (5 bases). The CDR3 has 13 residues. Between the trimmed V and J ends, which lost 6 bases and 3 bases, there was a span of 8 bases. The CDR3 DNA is TGTGCCAGCAGGAGAGCGGACACCGGGGAGCTGTTTTTT. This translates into CASRRADTGELFF.

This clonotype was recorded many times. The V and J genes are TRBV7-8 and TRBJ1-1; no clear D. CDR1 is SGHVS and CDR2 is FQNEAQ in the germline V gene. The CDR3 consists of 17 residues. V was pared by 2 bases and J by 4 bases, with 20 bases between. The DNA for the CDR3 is TGTGCCAGCAGCTTATCTTATCCTAGGCAAGAAGGCACTGAAGCTTTCTTT. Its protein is CASSLSYPRQEGTEAFF.

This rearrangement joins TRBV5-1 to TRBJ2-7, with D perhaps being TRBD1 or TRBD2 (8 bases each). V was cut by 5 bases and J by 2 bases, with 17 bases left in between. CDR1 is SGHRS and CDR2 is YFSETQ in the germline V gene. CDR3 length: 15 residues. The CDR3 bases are TGCGCCAGCAGTCCGGGGGGGACAGGACCCTACGAGCAGTACTTC. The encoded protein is CASSPGGTGPYEQYF. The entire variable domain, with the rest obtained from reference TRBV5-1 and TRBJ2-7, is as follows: KAGVTQTPRYLIKTRGQQVTLSCSPISGHRSVSWYQQTPGQGLQFLFEYFSETQRNKGNFPGRFSGRQFSNSRSEMNVSTLELGDSALYLCASSPGGTGPYEQYFGPGTRLTVT.

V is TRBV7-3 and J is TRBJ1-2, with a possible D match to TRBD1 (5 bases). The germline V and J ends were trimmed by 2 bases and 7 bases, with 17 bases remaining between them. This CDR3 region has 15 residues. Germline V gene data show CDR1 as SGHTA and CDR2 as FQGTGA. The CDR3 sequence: CASSLSREQGGGYTF. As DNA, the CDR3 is TGTGCCAGCAGCTTATCGAGAGAGCAGGGAGGTGGCTACACCTTC.

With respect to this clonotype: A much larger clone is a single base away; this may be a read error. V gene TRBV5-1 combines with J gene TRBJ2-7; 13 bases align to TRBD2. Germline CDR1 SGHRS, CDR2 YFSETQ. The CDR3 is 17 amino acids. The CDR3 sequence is CASSLEMGTSGVFEQHF. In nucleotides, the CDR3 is TGCGCCAGCAGCTTGGAGATGGGGACTAGCGGGGTCTTCGAGCAGCACTTC.

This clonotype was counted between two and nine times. CDR3 in amino acids: CAISGGLSSTDTQYF. In nucleotides, the CDR3 is TGTGCCATCAGTGGAGGACTGTCTAGCACAGATACGCAGTATTTT. The chain links TRBV10-3 to TRBJ2-3, with D tentatively TRBD2 (5 bases). Trimming left V 4 bases short and J 0 bases short, with 11 bases between. This CDR3 is built from 15 residues. CDR1 and CDR2 from the germline V gene are ENHRY and SYGVKD.

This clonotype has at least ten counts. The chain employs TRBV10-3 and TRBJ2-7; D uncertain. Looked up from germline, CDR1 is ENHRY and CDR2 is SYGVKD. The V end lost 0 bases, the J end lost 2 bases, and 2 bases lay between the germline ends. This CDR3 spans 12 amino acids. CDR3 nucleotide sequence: TGTGCCATCAGTGAGTCGGCCTACGAGCAGTACTTC. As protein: CAISESAYEQYF.

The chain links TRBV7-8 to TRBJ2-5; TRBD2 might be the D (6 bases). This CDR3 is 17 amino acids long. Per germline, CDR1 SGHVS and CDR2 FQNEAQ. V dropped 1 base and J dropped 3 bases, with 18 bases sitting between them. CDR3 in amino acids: CASSLVVGGTAEETQYF. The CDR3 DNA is TGTGCCAGCAGCTTAGTGGTCGGCGGGACGGCGGAAGAGACCCAGTACTTC. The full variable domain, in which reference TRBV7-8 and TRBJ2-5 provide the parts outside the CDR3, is GAGVSQSPRYKVAKRGQDVALRCDPISGHVSLFWYQQALGQGPEFLTYFQNEAQLDKSGLPSDRFFAERPEGSVSTLKIQRTQQEDSAVYLCASSLVVGGTAEETQYFGPGTRLLVL.

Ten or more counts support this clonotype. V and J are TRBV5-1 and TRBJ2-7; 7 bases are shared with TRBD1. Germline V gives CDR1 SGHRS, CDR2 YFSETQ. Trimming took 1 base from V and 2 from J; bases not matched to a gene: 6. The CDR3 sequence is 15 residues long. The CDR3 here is CASSLNFQGAYEQYF. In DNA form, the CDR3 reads TGCGCCAGCAGCTTGAATTTCCAGGGGGCCTACGAGCAGTACTTC.

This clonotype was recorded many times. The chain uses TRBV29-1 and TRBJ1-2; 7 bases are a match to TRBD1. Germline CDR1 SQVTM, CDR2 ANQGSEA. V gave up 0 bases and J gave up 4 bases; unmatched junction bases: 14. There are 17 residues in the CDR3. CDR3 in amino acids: CSVEDRGEGTILYGYTF. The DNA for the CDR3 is TGCAGCGTTGAAGACAGGGGGGAGGGCACGATCCTCTATGGCTACACCTTC.

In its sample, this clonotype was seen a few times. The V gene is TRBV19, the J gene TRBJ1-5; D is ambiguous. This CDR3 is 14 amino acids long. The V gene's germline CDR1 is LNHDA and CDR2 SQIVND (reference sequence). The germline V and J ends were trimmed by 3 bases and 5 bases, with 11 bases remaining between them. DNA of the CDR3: TGTGCCAGTAGTATCCCGTACAGCGATCAGCCCCAGCATTTT. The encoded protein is CASSIPYSDQPQHF. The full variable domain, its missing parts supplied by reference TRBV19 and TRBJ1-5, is DGGITQSPKYLFRKEGQNVTLSCEQNLNHDAMYWYRQDPGQGLRLIYYSQIVNDFQKGDIAEGYSVSREKKESFPLTVTSAQKNPTAFYLCASSIPYSDQPQHFGDGTRLSIL.

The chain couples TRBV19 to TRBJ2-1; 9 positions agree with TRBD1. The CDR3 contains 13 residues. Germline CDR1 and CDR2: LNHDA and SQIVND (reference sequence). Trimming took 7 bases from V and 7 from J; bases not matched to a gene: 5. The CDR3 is CASTGTGLNEQFF. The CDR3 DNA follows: TGTGCCAGTACCGGGACAGGGTTGAATGAGCAGTTCTTC.

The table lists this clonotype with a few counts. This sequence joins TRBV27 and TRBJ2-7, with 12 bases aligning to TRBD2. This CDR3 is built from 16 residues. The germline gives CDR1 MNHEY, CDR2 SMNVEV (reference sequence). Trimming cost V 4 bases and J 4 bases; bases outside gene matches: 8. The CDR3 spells CASSSLGLAGLYEQYF. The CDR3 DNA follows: TGTGCCAGCAGTTCGCTAGGACTAGCGGGATTATACGAGCAGTACTTC.

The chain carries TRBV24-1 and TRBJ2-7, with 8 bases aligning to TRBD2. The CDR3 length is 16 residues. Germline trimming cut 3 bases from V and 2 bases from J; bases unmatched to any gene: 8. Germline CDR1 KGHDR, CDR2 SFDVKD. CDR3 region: CATSDTTGTSPYEQYF. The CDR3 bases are TGTGCCACCAGTGATACTACCGGGACTAGTCCCTACGAGCAGTACTTC.

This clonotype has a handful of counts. Here the CDR3 DNA reads TGTGCCAGCAGTTTAAAGGGACAGACCTACGAGCAGTACTTC. Translated, it gives CASSLKGQTYEQYF. This chain links TRBV12-3 or TRBV12-4 with TRBJ2-7, with 7 bases that match TRBD1. J gave up 2 bases and V 2 bases, and 3 bases lay outside the gene matches. This CDR3 has 14 amino acids.

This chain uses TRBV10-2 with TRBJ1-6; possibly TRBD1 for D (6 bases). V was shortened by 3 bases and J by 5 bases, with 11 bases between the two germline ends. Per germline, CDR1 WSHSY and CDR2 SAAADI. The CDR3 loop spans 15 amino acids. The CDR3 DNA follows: TGCGCCAGCAGTGATCCTGGGGGCGATAATTCACCCCTCCACTTT. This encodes CASSDPGGDNSPLHF.

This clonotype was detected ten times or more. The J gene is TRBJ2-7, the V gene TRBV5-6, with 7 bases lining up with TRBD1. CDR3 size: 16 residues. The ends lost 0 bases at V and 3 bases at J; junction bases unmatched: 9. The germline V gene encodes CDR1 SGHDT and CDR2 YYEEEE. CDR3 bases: TGTGCCAGCAGCTTGGTGGGGACAGAGGAGTTCTACGAGCAGTACTTC. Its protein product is CASSLVGTEEFYEQYF.

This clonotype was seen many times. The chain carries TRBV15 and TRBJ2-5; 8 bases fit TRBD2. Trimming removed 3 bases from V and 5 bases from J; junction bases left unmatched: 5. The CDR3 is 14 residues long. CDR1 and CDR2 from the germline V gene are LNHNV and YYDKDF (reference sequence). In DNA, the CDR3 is TGTGCCACCAGCAGCCCGGGAGGGCCGGAGACCCAGTACTTC. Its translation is CATSSPGGPETQYF. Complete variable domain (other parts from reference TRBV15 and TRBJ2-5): DAMVIQNPRYQVTQFGKPVTLSCSQTLNHNVMYWYQQKSSQAPKLLFHYYDKDFNNEADTPDNFQSRRPNTSFCFLDIRSPGLGDTAMYLCATSSPGGPETQYFGPGTRLLVL.

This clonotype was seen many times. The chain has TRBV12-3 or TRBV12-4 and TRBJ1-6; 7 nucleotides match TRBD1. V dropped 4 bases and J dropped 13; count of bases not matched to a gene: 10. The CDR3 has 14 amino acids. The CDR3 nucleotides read TGTGCCAGCAGTTCGGACAGGACCCGTACGCCCCTCCACTTT. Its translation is CASSSDRTRTPLHF.

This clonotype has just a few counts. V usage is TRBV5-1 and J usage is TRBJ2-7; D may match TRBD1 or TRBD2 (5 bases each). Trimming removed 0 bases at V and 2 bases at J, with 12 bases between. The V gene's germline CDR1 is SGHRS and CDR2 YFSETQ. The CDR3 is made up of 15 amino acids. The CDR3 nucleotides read TGCGCCAGCAGCTTGGAATCGGGGCCCCCCTACGAGCAGTACTTC. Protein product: CASSLESGPPYEQYF.

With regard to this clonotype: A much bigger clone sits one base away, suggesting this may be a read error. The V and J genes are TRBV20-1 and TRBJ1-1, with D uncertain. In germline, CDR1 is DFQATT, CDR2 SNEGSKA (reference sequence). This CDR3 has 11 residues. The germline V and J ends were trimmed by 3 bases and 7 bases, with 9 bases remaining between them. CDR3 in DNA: TGCAGTGCTAGGTCGAGTGTTGAAGCTTTCTTT. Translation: CSARSSVEAFF.

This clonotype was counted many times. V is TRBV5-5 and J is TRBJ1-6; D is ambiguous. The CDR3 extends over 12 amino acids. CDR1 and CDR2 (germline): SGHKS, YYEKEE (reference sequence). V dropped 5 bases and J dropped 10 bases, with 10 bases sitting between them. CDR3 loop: CASSPLGSPLHF. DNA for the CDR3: TGTGCCAGCAGTCCCTTAGGGTCACCCCTCCACTTT. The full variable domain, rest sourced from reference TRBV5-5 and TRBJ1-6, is DAGVTQSPTHLIKTRGQQVTLRCSPISGHKSVSWYQQVLGQGPQFIFQYYEKEERGRGNFPDRFSARQFPNYSSELNVNALLLGDSALYLCASSPLGSPLHFGNGTRLTVT.

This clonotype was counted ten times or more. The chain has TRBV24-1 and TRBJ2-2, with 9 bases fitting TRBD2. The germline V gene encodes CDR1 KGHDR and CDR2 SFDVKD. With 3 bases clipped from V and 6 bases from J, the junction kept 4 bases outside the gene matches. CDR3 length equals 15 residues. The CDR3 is CATSDAGTSPGELFF. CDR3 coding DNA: TGTGCCACCAGTGATGCCGGGACTAGCCCCGGGGAGCTGTTTTTT.

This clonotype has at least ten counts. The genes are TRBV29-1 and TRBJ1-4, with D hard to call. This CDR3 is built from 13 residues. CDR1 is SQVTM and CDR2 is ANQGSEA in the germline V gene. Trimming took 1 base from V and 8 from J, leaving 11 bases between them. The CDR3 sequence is CSVEGAPGEKLFF. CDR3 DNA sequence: TGCAGCGTTGAAGGGGCGCCGGGGGAAAAACTGTTTTTT.

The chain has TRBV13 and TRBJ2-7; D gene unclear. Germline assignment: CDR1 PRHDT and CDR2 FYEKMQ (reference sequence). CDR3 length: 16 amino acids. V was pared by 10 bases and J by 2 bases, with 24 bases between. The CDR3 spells CATTNPPVRSAYEQYF. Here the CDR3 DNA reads TGTGCCACCACTAATCCCCCAGTCAGATCTGCCTACGAGCAGTACTTC.

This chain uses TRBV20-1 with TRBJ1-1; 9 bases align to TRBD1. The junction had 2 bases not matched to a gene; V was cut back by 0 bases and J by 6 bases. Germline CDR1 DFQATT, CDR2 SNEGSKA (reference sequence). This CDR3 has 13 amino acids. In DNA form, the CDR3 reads TGCAGTGCTAGAGATAGACAGGGGGCTGAAGCTTTCTTT. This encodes CSARDRQGAEAFF.

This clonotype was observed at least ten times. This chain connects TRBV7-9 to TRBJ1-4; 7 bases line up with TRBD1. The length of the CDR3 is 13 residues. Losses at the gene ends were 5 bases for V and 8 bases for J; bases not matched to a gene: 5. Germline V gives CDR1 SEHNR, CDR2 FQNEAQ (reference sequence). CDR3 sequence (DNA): TGTGCCAGCAGCCCTGTACAGGGGGAAAAACTGTTTTTT. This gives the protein CASSPVQGEKLFF.